Shown below are 12 T cell receptor beta chains from a single sample sequenced in a study of T cells expressing NK-cell markers. TCRdb reprocessed the 5' RACE reads and reports one entry per CDR3 protein, with no DNA. Recorded for this sample: 350,000 to 400,000 distinct CDR3 sequences. Sequencing input: blood T cells: a sorted CD56 or NKG2C T cell subset, CD4+ or CD8+ T cells, or bulk PBMC T cells (not recorded which). The source of these receptors is a woman between 50 and 59 years old in good health.

This chain connects TRBV18 to TRBJ2-1. CDR3 length: 13 amino acids. Germline lookup yields CDR1 KGHSH and CDR2 LQKENI. CDR3 protein: CASSPSSGNEQFF. The variable domain in full, completed from reference TRBV18 and TRBJ2-1, reads NAGVMQNPRHLVRRRGQEARLRCSPMKGHSHVYWYRQLPEEGLKFMVYLQKENIIDESGMPKERFSAEFPKEGPSILRIQQVVRGDSAAYFCASSPSSGNEQFFGPGTRLTVL.

V and J are TRBV29-1 and TRBJ2-1; TCRdb's D gene call, TRBD2, goes unchecked for lack of DNA. The CDR3 contains 19 residues. Germline CDR1 is SQVTM and CDR2 is ANQGSEA. CDR3: CSVGLSGRATGRSYNEQFF.

The V gene is TRBV12-3 or TRBV12-4, the J gene TRBJ2-2; the D call from TCRdb, TRBD2, cannot be confirmed without DNA. The CDR3 contains 14 residues. CDR3 region: CATPRRTNTGELFF.

CDR3 loop: CASSESKGYNEQFF. The chain joins TRBV25-1 to TRBJ2-1; TCRdb proposes TRBD1, but this gene call is untestable without DNA. The CDR3 has 14 residues. Germline V gene lookup returns CDR1 MGHDK and CDR2 SYGVNS.

The V gene is TRBV15, the J gene TRBJ2-7; the D call of TRBD1 rests on TCRdb alone, since no DNA is present to check it. This CDR3 is 13 amino acids long. Germline-derived CDR1 and CDR2 are LNHNV and YYDKDF (reference sequence). Here the CDR3 reads CATSRRQGYEQYF.

The V call is TRBV29-1, the J call TRBJ2-3. Germline V CDR1 and CDR2: SQVTM, ANQGSEA. The CDR3 totals 13 residues. The CDR3 region is CSVGGPYTDTQYF.

The J gene is TRBJ2-5, the V gene TRBV30; TCRdb lists TRBD2, though no DNA is available to test this call. From germline, CDR1 is GTSNPN and CDR2 SVGIG (reference sequence). CDR3 length: 14 residues. CDR3 residues: CAWSVEAGGETQYF. Drawing the rest from reference TRBV30 and TRBJ2-5, the complete variable domain is SQTIHQWPATLVQPVGSPLSLECTVEGTSNPNLYWYRQAAGRGLQLLFYSVGIGQISSEVPQNLSASRPQDRQFILSSKKLLLSDSGFYLCAWSVEAGGETQYFGPGTRLLVL.

The chain combines TRBV10-2 with TRBJ1-1. The CDR3 length is 13 residues. Germline loops: CDR1 WSHSY, CDR2 SAAADI. CDR3 sequence: CASSAGGDTEAFF.

The chain links TRBV29-1 to TRBJ1-1; checking the TCRdb D call of TRBD1 is not possible without DNA. CDR1 is SQVTM and CDR2 is ANQGSEA in the germline V gene. The CDR3 is made up of 13 amino acids. The CDR3 protein is CSVETGVNTEAFF.

This rearrangement joins TRBV3-1 to TRBJ2-5; there is no DNA to check the TCRdb D call of TRBD1. CDR1 is LGHDT and CDR2 is YNNKEL in the germline V gene (reference sequence). The CDR3 spans 14 residues. The CDR3 loop is CASSQASAGETQYF.

The chain couples TRBV27 to TRBJ2-3; there is no DNA to check the TCRdb D call of TRBD1. This CDR3 comprises 16 residues. Germline loops: CDR1 MNHEY, CDR2 SMNVEV (reference sequence). This CDR3 reads CASSLLGGLSTDTQYF.

The chain employs TRBV6-2 or TRBV6-3 and TRBJ2-1; the TCRdb D gene call, TRBD2, has no DNA to confirm it. The CDR3 is 15 residues long. Germline CDR1 MNHEY, CDR2 SVGEGT. Here the CDR3 reads CASSYAGGPENEQFF.